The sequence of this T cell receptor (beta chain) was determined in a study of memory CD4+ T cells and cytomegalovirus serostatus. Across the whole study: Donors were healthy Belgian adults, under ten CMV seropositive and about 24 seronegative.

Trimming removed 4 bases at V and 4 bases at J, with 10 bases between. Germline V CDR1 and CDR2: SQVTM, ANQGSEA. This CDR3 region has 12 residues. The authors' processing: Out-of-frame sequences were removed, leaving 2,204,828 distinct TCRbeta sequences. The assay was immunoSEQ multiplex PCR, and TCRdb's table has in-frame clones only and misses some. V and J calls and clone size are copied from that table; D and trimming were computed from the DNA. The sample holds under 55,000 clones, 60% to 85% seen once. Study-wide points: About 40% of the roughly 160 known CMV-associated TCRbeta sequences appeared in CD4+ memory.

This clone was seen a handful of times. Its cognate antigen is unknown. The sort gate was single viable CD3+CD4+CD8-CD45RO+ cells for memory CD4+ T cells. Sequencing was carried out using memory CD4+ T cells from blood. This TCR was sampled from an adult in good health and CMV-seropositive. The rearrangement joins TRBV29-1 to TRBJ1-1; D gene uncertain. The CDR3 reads CSVVQLGTEAFF. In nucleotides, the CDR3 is TGCAGCGTTGTACAATTAGGCACTGAAGCTTTCTTT.